This T cell receptor (beta chain) was documented in a study of CD8+CD57+ T cells in acquired aplastic anemia (dated by TCRdb to 2016 to 2018). About the investigation overall: Extracted DNA from sorted CD4+ and CD8+ cells averaged about 2.9 ug, ranging from roughly 0.19 to 27.4 ug. A CD8+CD57+ expansion meant a frequency higher than the mean frequency seen in healthy subjects. General conclusions and limits of the study: Between patients and healthy controls, no significant difference in CD8+ Simpson's diversity was found (P=0.060). Although under 35 CD8+ CDR3 sequences were shared by patients and controls, these sequences appeared highly expressed in patients and within the immunodominant clones of patients.

Expansion of CD8+CD57+ cells had been shown by flow cytometry in the patients chosen for sequencing. Every patient had severe acquired aplastic anemia, diagnosed using the International Study of Aplastic Anemia and Agranulocytosis and Camitta criteria. No therapy had been received by the patients at the time of blood sampling. The study deep-sequenced TCR repertoires of sorted CD4+ and CD8+ blood T cells from severe aplastic anemia patients and healthy subjects. In the USA, patient enrollment took place under clinicaltrials.gov protocols 00001620, 01623167, 00001397, 00071045, 00081523 and 00961064. Ficoll-Paque density gradient centrifugation was used to isolate peripheral blood mononuclear cells. CD4+ and CD8+ T cells were sorted by FACS or magnetic beads before DNA extraction. TCR beta VDJ combination and CDR3 sequence profiling used genomic DNA as the template. TCR repertoire sequencing was run on an Illumina HiSeq 2000. Concerning the study's data processing: TRBV/TRBJ rearrangement plots, CDR3 size and DJ length profiles, and Simpson's diversity index were used to assess repertoires. The most abundant DNA sequence in the deep sequencing data was taken as the immunodominant clone. CDR3 amino acid sequences were screened for sharing across subjects and compared with published repertoires and the VDJdb database. TCRdb reanalyzed the raw reads on its own, using fastp at Q25 for trimming and MiXCR for clone calling, and kept in-frame beta chains. Rows with one shared CDR3 protein collapse into an entry with the most common genes and DNA. The V and J calls, along with clone size, are taken from TCRdb and not from the paper's own processing. The sample yields around 220,000 distinct CDR3 sequences; under 55% were counted once. Approximately 20% of the sample is taken by the ten largest.

Germline trimming: 5 bases from V, 0 bases from J; junction bases outside gene matches: 7. In the germline V gene, CDR1 corresponds to SGHNT and CDR2 to YENEEA. The CDR3 has 17 amino acids, counting the end cysteine and phenylalanine. The read is trimmed to its CDR3 DNA, 51 bases read in frame from base 1. At least ten counts were recorded for this clonotype. Its antigen specificity is not known. The input lacks base qualities; no much larger clone sits a single base away. This clonotype was sampled from a human donor with aplastic anemia. Material: sorted CD4+, CD8+, or CD8+CD57+ T cells (not recorded which) from PBMCs. Recombination connected TRBV11-3 to TRBJ2-2, and 9 bases in between align with TRBD1. At the DNA level, the sequence is TGTGCCAGCAGCGCGGGGACAGGGAACGCGAACACCGGGGAGCTGTTTTTT. Translated, this is CASSAGTGNANTGELFF.